This TCR beta chain appears in the sequencing data of a study of OX40 agonist ivuxolimab in advanced cancers. Study context: Patients receiving dose escalation had hepatocellular carcinoma, melanoma, renal cell or head and neck cancer.

Points from the study as a whole: Low clonal expansion, among the lowest seen, marked partial responders at 0.1-3.0 mg/kg. Also showing low normalized T-cell clonal expansion were some of the nonresponders.

Clones were read by immunoSEQ multiplex PCR, and TCRdb kept only the in-frame ones, dropping some. This table holds about 30,000 clones, about 79% found once. CDR1 is SGHTA, CDR2 FQGNSA, per germline. V dropped 3 bases and J dropped 6 bases, with 11 bases sitting between them. The CDR3 extends over 14 amino acids. In regard to this clone: Its specificity is not known.

Material: CD4+ or CD8+ T cells sorted from blood, obtained in a trial of the OX40 agonist ivuxolimab. The chain employs TRBV7-2 and TRBJ1-4; perhaps TRBD1 as D (5 bases). The receptor's source is an adult with an advanced solid tumor such as melanoma, head and neck, liver or kidney cancer. The CDR3 is CASSLTWGYEKLFF. DNA for the CDR3: TGTGCCAGCAGCTTGACCTGGGGGTATGAAAAACTGTTTTTT.